This TCR beta chain was sequenced during a study of shared clonotypes between healthy human individuals. Measured with immunoSEQ multiplex PCR; TCRdb has only the in-frame clones, and not every one. The data hold about 100,000 clones, with 40% to 55% observed a single time. The CDR3 covers 13 residues. CDR1 SNHLY and CDR2 FYNNEI come from the germline V gene. V lost 7 bases and J 6 bases, leaving 16 bases between the germline ends. The rearrangement links TRBV2 to TRBJ2-7; TRBD1 is a possible D gene (5 bases). Sequencing input: PBMCs. This receptor was obtained from a woman aged 40 to 50 in good health. Some clones in this sample may be carry-over from other donors' samples. CDR3 bases: TGTGCCAGCACCTTCCGAACAGGTCTCGAGCAGTACTTC. Translation: CASTFRTGLEQYF.